One sample yielded the 27 T cell receptor beta chains listed below, sequenced in a study of blood T cell repertoires in COVID-19. Here immunoSEQ multiplex PCR was the method, and the copy in TCRdb shows in-frame clones only, minus some. The sample gives 200,000 to 250,000 clones, about 85% of which show up once; roughly 12% is in the top ten. The source material was peripheral blood. These receptors all come from a woman under 30 who had recovered from COVID-19.

This chain uses TRBV5-5 with TRBJ2-7, with 13 bases that match TRBD2. The CDR3 totals 16 residues. Germline CDR1 SGHKS, CDR2 YYEKEE (reference sequence). The V segment lost 4 bases and the J segment 3 bases; nucleotides outside the gene matches: 7. The CDR3 region has the DNA TGTGCCAGCAGCGGCCTAGGGACTAGCGGGAACTACGAGCAGTACTTC. This codes for CASSGLGTSGNYEQYF.

The gene calls are TRBV4-1 and TRBJ1-2; D remains unclear. With 4 bases removed from V and 3 bases from J, the gap between germline ends came to 21 bases. CDR3 length: 17 amino acids. In germline, CDR1 is MGHRA, CDR2 YSYEKL. CDR3 bases: TGCGCCAGCAGCCCCCGGGTCAGTCCCAGCCAATACTATGGCTACACCTTC. It encodes CASSPRVSPSQYYGYTF.

This CDR3 reads CASTPTLDSSYEQYF. CDR3 nucleotide sequence: TGTGCCAGTACCCCTACCCTGGACAGCTCCTACGAGCAGTACTTC. The rearrangement uses TRBV19 and TRBJ2-7, with D possibly being TRBD1 (6 bases). This CDR3 comprises 15 residues. The germline V and J ends were trimmed by 7 bases and 0 bases, with 16 bases remaining between them. Per germline, CDR1 LNHDA and CDR2 SQIVND (reference sequence).

The V and J genes are TRBV30 and TRBJ1-6; TRBD1 matches at 8 bases. J was trimmed by 13 bases and V by 8 bases; bases with no gene match: 10. The CDR3 has 12 residues. Germline CDR1 GTSNPN, CDR2 SVGIG (reference sequence). As DNA, the CDR3 is TGTGCCGGGGCAGGGGGCGCGGCGCCCCTCCACTTT. As protein: CAGAGGAAPLHF. The full variable domain, completed using reference TRBV30 and TRBJ1-6, is SQTIHQWPATLVQPVGSPLSLECTVEGTSNPNLYWYRQAAGRGLQLLFYSVGIGQISSEVPQNLSASRPQDRQFILSSKKLLLSDSGFYLCAGAGGAAPLHFGNGTRLTVT.

This chain joins TRBV4-1 and TRBJ1-1, with D tentatively TRBD1 (6 bases). V was shortened by 6 bases and J by 3 bases, with 23 bases between the two germline ends. The length of the CDR3 is 17 residues. Germline-derived CDR1 and CDR2 are MGHRA and YSYEKL. This chain's CDR3 is CASRGAGRRRRDTEAFF. The CDR3 DNA is TGCGCCAGCAGGGGGGCGGGTAGGAGGCGAAGGGACACTGAAGCTTTCTTT.

This chain joins TRBV27 and TRBJ2-7, with D perhaps matching TRBD2 (5 bases). Germline V CDR1 and CDR2: MNHEY, SMNVEV (reference sequence). With 0 bases removed from V and 3 bases from J, the gap between germline ends came to 9 bases. The CDR3 sequence is 14 residues long. The CDR3 is CASSLSTKGYEQYF. CDR3 sequence (DNA): TGTGCCAGCAGTTTATCGACTAAGGGCTACGAGCAGTACTTC.

The chain links TRBV6-2 or TRBV6-3 to TRBJ2-1, with no clear D. With 0 bases removed from V and 10 bases from J, the gap between germline ends came to 13 bases. Germline CDR1 reads MNHEY; CDR2 reads SVGEGT. The CDR3 is made up of 14 amino acids. Here the CDR3 DNA reads TGTGCCAGCAGTTACTCGCTGCCCAACGGGGAGCAGTTCTTC. It specifies CASSYSLPNGEQFF.

A remark on this clone: Other DNA sequences in this sample translate to the same CDR3. The chain has TRBV29-1 and TRBJ2-1; TRBD1 matches 8 bases. Losses at the gene ends were 1 base for V and 5 bases for J; bases not matched to a gene: 4. CDR3 length: 14 residues. Germline assignment: CDR1 SQVTM and CDR2 ANQGSEA. The CDR3 DNA reads TGCAGCGTTGAAGTGCGGACAGGGAACAATGAGCAGTTCTTC. Translated: CSVEVRTGNNEQFF.

The chain couples TRBV6-5 to TRBJ2-3, with 8 bases lining up with TRBD2. V shed 5 bases, J shed 0 bases, and the junction held 4 bases outside the gene matches. Germline V lookup: CDR1 MNHEY, CDR2 SVGAGI. There are 15 residues in the CDR3. CDR3 bases: TGTGCCAGCAGTCAGACTAGCGCTAGCACAGATACGCAGTATTTT. It specifies CASSQTSASTDTQYF.

This chain joins TRBV5-1 and TRBJ2-3; 10 bases are shared with TRBD2. The CDR3 spans 17 residues. From germline, CDR1 is SGHRS and CDR2 YFSETQ. Trimming took 0 bases from V and 1 from J; bases not matched to a gene: 5. DNA for the CDR3: TGCGCCAGCAGCTTGGTGGTAGCGGGAGGACGCACAGATACGCAGTATTTT. Amino acid sequence: CASSLVVAGGRTDTQYF.

The gene calls are TRBV11-2 and TRBJ2-3, with a tentative D call TRBD2 (5 bases). The germline V gene encodes CDR1 SGHAT and CDR2 FQNNGV. V was cut by 5 bases and J by 2 bases, with 14 bases left in between. This CDR3 is built from 15 residues. The CDR3 DNA sequence: TGTGCCAGCAGCCCTCTAGCAGCCTACACAGATACGCAGTATTTT. It is translated as CASSPLAAYTDTQYF. The variable domain in full, with the rest retrieved from reference TRBV11-2 and TRBJ2-3, is EAGVAQSPRYKIIEKRQSVAFWCNPISGHATLYWYQQILGQGPKLLIQFQNNGVVDDSQLPKDRFSAERLKGVDSTLKIQPAKLEDSAVYLCASSPLAAYTDTQYFGPGTRLTVL.

The genes are TRBV27 and TRBJ2-3; 8 positions match TRBD2. Trimming at V came to 0 bases and at J to 5 bases, leaving 19 bases not matched to a gene. Germline CDR1 reads MNHEY; CDR2 reads SMNVEV (reference sequence). The CDR3 loop spans 20 amino acids. Written as DNA, the CDR3 is TGTGCCAGCAGTTTATCGGGGTTGAGAGTTCGAGCGGGGGAGGTAGATACGCAGTATTTT. Its translation: CASSLSGLRVRAGEVDTQYF.

The chain links TRBV6-2 or TRBV6-3 to TRBJ2-7, with no clear D. This CDR3 is 15 amino acids long. Germline-derived CDR1 and CDR2 are MNHEY and SVGEGT. V dropped 0 bases and J dropped 1 base, with 10 bases sitting between them. CDR3 bases: TGTGCCAGCAGTTACTCGAGCGCCGTATCCTACGAGCAGTACTTC. Amino acid sequence: CASSYSSAVSYEQYF.

The sample holds a few counts of this clone. V gene TRBV5-6 combines with J gene TRBJ2-7, with 8 bases fitting TRBD2. This CDR3 has 16 residues. Germline lookup yields CDR1 SGHDT and CDR2 YYEEEE. V trimming: 4 bases; J trimming: 3 bases; junction bases outside the gene matches: 12. For the CDR3, the DNA is TGTGCCAGCAGCCCATTCCAACTAGCGGAAGACTACGAGCAGTACTTC. Protein product: CASSPFQLAEDYEQYF. The entire variable domain, with the rest obtained from reference TRBV5-6 and TRBJ2-7, is as follows: DAGVTQSPTHLIKTRGQQVTLRCSPKSGHDTVSWYQQALGQGPQFIFQYYEEEERQRGNFPDRFSGHQFPNYSSELNVNALLLGDSALYLCASSPFQLAEDYEQYFGPGTRLTVT.

DNA of the CDR3: TGTGCCAGTAGGCCCCAGGGGTTCGGGTCTGGGGCCAACGTCCTGACTTTC. Protein product: CASRPQGFGSGANVLTF. The chain combines TRBV19 with TRBJ2-6, with D possibly matching TRBD1 (6 bases). Germline loops: CDR1 LNHDA, CDR2 SQIVND (reference sequence). The CDR3 totals 17 residues. With 6 bases removed from V and 1 base from J, the gap between germline ends came to 16 bases.

This chain connects TRBV19 to TRBJ1-2, with 7 bases aligning to TRBD1. Per the germline V gene, CDR1 is LNHDA and CDR2 is SQIVND (reference sequence). The CDR3 is 14 amino acids. With 0 bases clipped from V and 4 bases from J, the junction kept 2 bases outside the gene matches. CDR3 bases: TGTGCCAGTAGTATAGATCGGGACAGCTATGGCTACACCTTC. This encodes CASSIDRDSYGYTF.

The table lists this clone with a few counts. The chain uses TRBV5-1 and TRBJ2-1; TRBD2 matches 10 bases. Germline V lookup: CDR1 SGHRS, CDR2 YFSETQ. The V and J ends lost 4 bases and 6 bases, in that order; junction bases with no gene match: 10. This CDR3 comprises 16 residues. The CDR3 DNA follows: TGCGCCAGCAGCGAGGGGCTAGCGGGAGTCGGCAATGAGCAGTTCTTC. Translating it yields CASSEGLAGVGNEQFF.

The rearrangement links TRBV5-5 to TRBJ2-1; unclear D gene. This CDR3 is built from 12 residues. V was cut by 1 base and J by 7 bases, with 6 bases left in between. The germline gives CDR1 SGHKS, CDR2 YYEKEE (reference sequence). CDR3 amino acids: CASSLPQNEQFF. In nucleotides, the CDR3 is TGTGCCAGCAGCTTGCCTCAGAATGAGCAGTTCTTC.

A few counts support this clone. The V call is TRBV5-1, the J call TRBJ2-5; D may be TRBD2 (6 bases). Looked up from germline, CDR1 is SGHRS and CDR2 is YFSETQ. The V end lost 4 bases, the J end lost 2 bases, and 12 bases lay between the germline ends. This CDR3 has 14 residues. As DNA, the CDR3 is TGCGCCAGCAGCGCCTGGGACTTACAAGAGACCCAGTACTTC. Translation gives CASSAWDLQETQYF.

The rearrangement links TRBV11-2 to TRBJ1-6; 9 bases are shared with TRBD1. J gave up 8 bases and V 4 bases, and 0 bases lay outside the gene matches. The length of the CDR3 is 13 residues. The V gene's germline CDR1 is SGHAT and CDR2 FQNNGV. The CDR3 DNA follows: TGTGCCAGCAGCTGGACAGGGGATTCACCCCTCCACTTT. Its protein is CASSWTGDSPLHF.

The V gene is TRBV7-2, the J gene TRBJ2-1; 8 nucleotides match TRBD2. With V trimmed by 3 bases and J by 8 bases, 12 bases remained unmatched. CDR3 length equals 16 residues. Germline CDR1 is SGHTA and CDR2 is FQGNSA. The CDR3 loop reads CASSFWHGRATHEQFF. CDR3 in DNA: TGTGCCAGCAGCTTCTGGCACGGGAGGGCCACGCATGAGCAGTTCTTC.

This clone was detected only once. The gene calls are TRBV5-4 and TRBJ2-1; 7 nucleotides agree with TRBD1. Germline trimming cut 4 bases from V and 8 bases from J; bases unmatched to any gene: 6. Germline V lookup: CDR1 SGHNT, CDR2 YYREEE (reference sequence). The length of the CDR3 is 13 residues. The CDR3 region has the DNA TGTGCCAGCAGCCGTAAGGGGGCCCATGAGCAGTTCTTC. This sequence encodes CASSRKGAHEQFF.

The gene calls are TRBV4-3 and TRBJ2-2; TRBD2 matches at 7 bases. This CDR3 is built from 16 residues. Per germline, CDR1 LGHNA and CDR2 YSLEER. V gave up 0 bases and J gave up 5 bases; unmatched junction bases: 6. This chain's CDR3 is CASSQDFARETGELFF. CDR3 coding DNA: TGCGCCAGCAGCCAAGATTTTGCGCGGGAGACCGGGGAGCTGTTTTTT.

This sequence joins TRBV24-1 and TRBJ1-2; tentatively, D is TRBD1 (6 bases). Germline-derived CDR1 and CDR2 are KGHDR and SFDVKD. The CDR3 has 17 residues. The V and J ends lost 1 base and 0 bases respectively, with 14 bases between them. The CDR3 bases are TGTGCCACCAGTGATTTACCCAGGGGCCAAGCTAACTATGGCTACACCTTC. Translating gives CATSDLPRGQANYGYTF.

This clone showed up just once. This chain uses TRBV7-2 with TRBJ1-2; no reliable D call. Germline-derived CDR1 and CDR2 are SGHTA and FQGNSA. With 0 bases removed from V and 3 bases from J, the gap between germline ends came to 8 bases. The CDR3 covers 14 residues. CDR3: CASSLARGYYGYTF. The CDR3 region has the DNA TGTGCCAGCAGCTTAGCGCGAGGGTACTATGGCTACACCTTC. Variable domain in full (rest from reference TRBV7-2 and TRBJ1-2): GAGVSQSPSNKVTEKGKDVELRCDPISGHTALYWYRQSLGQGLEFLIYFQGNSAPDKSGLPSDRFSAERTGGSVSTLTIQRTQQEDSAVYLCASSLARGYYGYTFGSGTRLTVV.

The chain recombines TRBV4-3 with TRBJ1-1; D is undetermined. CDR3 length: 15 residues. Germline V CDR1 and CDR2: LGHNA, YSLEER. V lost 0 bases and J lost 0, with 8 bases in between. CDR3 bases: TGCGCCAGCAGCCAAGACCCGTCCCTGAACACTGAAGCTTTCTTT. This codes for CASSQDPSLNTEAFF.

The gene calls are TRBV6-5 and TRBJ2-4; no definite D call. Looked up from germline, CDR1 is MNHEY and CDR2 is SVGAGI. V dropped 10 bases and J dropped 3 bases, with 13 bases sitting between them. The CDR3 contains 13 residues. DNA for the CDR3: TGTGCCACCTCGACCTGGAGCAAAAACATTCAGTACTTC. Its protein is CATSTWSKNIQYF.